This paragraph covers one TCR beta chain sequence. Its specificity is unknown. With 60 Vbeta and 13 Jbeta primers, the PCR was carried out. TCRdb keeps only in-frame clones here, not all; method: immunoSEQ multiplex PCR. The data show over 250,000 clones, about nine tenths seen once. Trimming took 4 bases from V and 6 from J, leaving 21 bases between them. Looked up from germline, CDR1 is SGHVS and CDR2 is FQNEAQ. The length of the CDR3 is 16 residues. The data belong to a study of cytomegalovirus exposure and HLA in healthy donors. Whole-study results and caveats: CMV antigen specificity was confirmed in vitro for a few CMV-associated chains. A later analysis linked a missense DCLRE1C variant to TCR beta V- and J-gene trimming. Among donors in an Asian-associated ancestry cluster, a later analysis reportedly found fewer N-insertions than the approximately 700-donor mean.

The material sequenced was PBMCs. The source is a man aged 35 to 55 in good health and CMV-seropositive. V and J are TRBV7-8 and TRBJ1-1; tentative D call: TRBD1 (6 bases). The CDR3 DNA sequence: TGTGCCAGCAGCTCAGGGACATTATTAGGTAGGCCTGAAGCTTTCTTT. Translation: CASSSGTLLGRPEAFF.